These 4 T cell receptor beta chains came from one sample sequenced in a study of beta chain features in type 1 diabetes. Every bit of the isolated RNA underwent reverse transcription, so sequencing read expressed TCRB transcripts. Assay used: immunoSEQ multiplex PCR; TCRdb lists only in-frame clones, some missing. The repertoire consists of roughly 240,000 clones, with less than 15% occurring once and the leading ten covering about 0.03%. Specimen: naive CD4+ T cells from blood. Receptors were obtained from a woman aged 40 to 55 in good health.

The V and J genes are TRBV7-2 and TRBJ2-1, with D possibly being TRBD1 (7 bases). The V gene's germline CDR1 is SGHTA and CDR2 FQGNSA. The V and J ends lost 1 base and 10 bases respectively, with 17 bases between them. This CDR3 spans 15 amino acids. The CDR3 DNA reads TGTGCCAGCAGCTTAGGGACAGGAGGGGCAAAAGAGCAGTTCTTC. It codes for CASSLGTGGAKEQFF.

This rearrangement joins TRBV6-6 to TRBJ2-2; 10 bases fit TRBD2. The CDR3 extends over 16 amino acids. V shed 6 bases, J shed 5 bases, and the junction held 9 bases outside the gene matches. Germline V gene data show CDR1 as MNHNY and CDR2 as SVGAGI (reference sequence). CDR3 amino acids: CASRPARAGGTGELFF. CDR3 bases: TGTGCCAGCAGGCCCGCCCGAGCGGGGGGGACCGGGGAGCTGTTTTTT.

This clone was counted a single time. The chain carries TRBV11-2 and TRBJ1-6; possibly TRBD1 for D (6 bases). This CDR3 has 15 amino acids. Germline V CDR1 and CDR2: SGHAT, FQNNGV. V was pared by 6 bases and J by 5 bases, with 14 bases between. The CDR3 protein is CASRSGDRNNSPLHF. CDR3 nucleotide sequence: TGTGCCAGCAGGTCTGGAGACAGGAATAATTCACCCCTCCACTTT.

The V and J genes are TRBV4-3 and TRBJ1-4; 10 bases are shared with TRBD1. Per the germline V gene, CDR1 is LGHNA and CDR2 is YSLEER. The CDR3 totals 16 residues. V dropped 3 bases and J dropped 7; count of bases not matched to a gene: 8. In nucleotides, the CDR3 is TGCGCCAGCAGCCAGGCACCGGGACAGGGGACTGAAAAACTGTTTTTT. This gives the protein CASSQAPGQGTEKLFF.